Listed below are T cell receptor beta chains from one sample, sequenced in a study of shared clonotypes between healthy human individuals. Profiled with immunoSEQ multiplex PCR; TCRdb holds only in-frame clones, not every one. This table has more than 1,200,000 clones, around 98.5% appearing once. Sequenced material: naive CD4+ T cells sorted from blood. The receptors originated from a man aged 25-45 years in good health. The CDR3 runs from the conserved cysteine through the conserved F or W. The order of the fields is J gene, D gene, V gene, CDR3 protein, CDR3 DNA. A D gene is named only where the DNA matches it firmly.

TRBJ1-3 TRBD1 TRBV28 CASRGTGPGNTIYF TGTGCCAGCAGAGGGACAGGGCCTGGAAACACCATATATTTT
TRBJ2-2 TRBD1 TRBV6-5 CASSHTGGTTGELFF TGTGCCAGCAGTCACACAGGGGGGACCACCGGGGAGCTGTTTTTT
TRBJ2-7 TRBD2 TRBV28 CASRRGSSYEQYF TGTGCCAGCAGACGCGGGAGTTCCTACGAGCAGTACTTC
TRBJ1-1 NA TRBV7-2 CASSPAGSRNTEAFF TGTGCCAGCAGCCCAGCGGGGAGCAGGAACACTGAAGCTTTCTTT
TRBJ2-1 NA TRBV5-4 CASMARGGNEQFF TGTGCCAGCATGGCCAGGGGTGGCAATGAGCAGTTCTTC
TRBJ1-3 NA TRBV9 CASSGGPGNSGNTIYF TGTGCCAGCAGCGGCGGCCCGGGCAACTCTGGAAACACCATATATTTT
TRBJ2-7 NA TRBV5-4 CASSLGQGIYEQYF TGTGCCAGCAGCTTGGGCCAAGGGATCTACGAGCAGTACTTC
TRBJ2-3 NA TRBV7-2 CASSSRRSTDTQYF TGTGCCAGCAGCTCGCGCAGGAGCACAGATACGCAGTATTTT
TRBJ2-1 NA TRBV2 CASSRDISGNEQFF TGTGCCAGCAGCCGGGACATAAGTGGCAATGAGCAGTTCTTC
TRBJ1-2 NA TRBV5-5 CASSEDGFYGYTF TGTGCCAGCAGCGAGGACGGATTTTATGGCTACACCTTC
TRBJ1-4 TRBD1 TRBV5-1 CASSLGDSYREKLFF TGCGCCAGCAGCTTGGGGGACAGTTACCGGGAAAAACTGTTTTTT
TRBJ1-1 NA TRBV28 CASSKQENTEAFF TGTGCCAGCAGCAAACAGGAGAACACTGAAGCTTTCTTT
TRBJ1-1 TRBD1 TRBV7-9 CASSRLGRDRGLSTEAFF TGTGCCAGCAGCCGTCTGGGCCGGGACAGGGGATTGAGCACTGAAGCTTTCTTT
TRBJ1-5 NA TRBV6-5 CASSFRGKQPQHF TGTGCCAGCAGTTTTAGGGGGAAACAGCCCCAGCATTTT
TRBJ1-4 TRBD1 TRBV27 CASSSYLRDRVNEKLFF TGTGCCAGCAGTTCTTACTTAAGGGACAGGGTTAATGAAAAACTGTTTTTT
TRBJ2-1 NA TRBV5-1 CASSLEGLTGSYNEQFF TGCGCCAGCAGCTTGGAGGGATTGACAGGCTCCTACAATGAGCAGTTCTTC
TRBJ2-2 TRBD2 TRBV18 CASSTLLAQTNTGELFF TGTGCCAGCTCAACCCTACTAGCGCAAACGAACACCGGGGAGCTGTTTTTT
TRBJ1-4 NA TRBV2 CASSVSEKLFF TGTGCCAGCAGTGTCAGCGAAAAACTGTTTTTT